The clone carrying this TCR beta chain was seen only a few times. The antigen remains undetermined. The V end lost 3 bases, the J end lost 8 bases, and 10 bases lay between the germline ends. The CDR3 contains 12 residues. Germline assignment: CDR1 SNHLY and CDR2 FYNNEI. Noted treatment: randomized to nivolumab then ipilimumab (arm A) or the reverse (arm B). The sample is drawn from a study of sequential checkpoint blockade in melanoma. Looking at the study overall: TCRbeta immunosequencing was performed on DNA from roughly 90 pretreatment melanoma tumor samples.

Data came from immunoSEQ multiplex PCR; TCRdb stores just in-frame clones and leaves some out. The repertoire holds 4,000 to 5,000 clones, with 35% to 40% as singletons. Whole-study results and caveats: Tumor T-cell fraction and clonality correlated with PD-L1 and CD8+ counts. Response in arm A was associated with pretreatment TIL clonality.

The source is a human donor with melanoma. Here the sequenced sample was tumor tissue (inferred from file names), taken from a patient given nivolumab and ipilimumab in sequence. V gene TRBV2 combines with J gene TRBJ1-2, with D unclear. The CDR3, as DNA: TGTGCCAGCAGTGACTCTGGTTGGGGCTACACCTTC. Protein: CASSDSGWGYTF.